A selection of T cell receptor beta chains follows, all from one sample in a study of T cells in Graves' hyperthyroidism and ophthalmopathy. Via MiXCR, TCRdb re-called the multiplex PCR reads, giving one row per CDR3 protein. This sample has about 290,000 distinct CDR3 sequences, with around 15% found just once. The sequencing input was blood. The origin of the receptors is a middle-aged woman with Graves' hyperthyroidism. Both conserved end residues are part of each CDR3. The D gene is left open where the match is weak. Clone size, where shown, is once, few, many, or a class for clones that have expanded.

V gene	clone size	D gene	J gene	CDR3 DNA	CDR3 protein
TRBV7-8	many	TRBD1	TRBJ2-7	TGTGCCAGCAGCCCGGGGACAGGGTACTCCTACGAGCAGTACTTC	CASSPGTGYSYEQYF
TRBV7-8	few	TRBD1	TRBJ2-2	TGTGCCAGCAGTTCCGCCTCCGGGACAGCGAACACCGGGGAGCTGTTTTTT	CASSSASGTANTGELFF
TRBV15	.	.	TRBJ2-2	TGTGCCACCAGCAGGGACAGAGCCGCCGGGGAGCTGTTTTTT	CATSRDRAAGELFF
TRBV10-3	.	TRBD1	TRBJ1-5	TGTGCCAGCTGGACAGGGTTAGTCAATCAGCCCCAGCATTTT	CASWTGLVNQPQHF
TRBV7-2	few	TRBD2	TRBJ2-2	TGTGCCAGCAGCACTAGCGGAGGGGGAGGGCTGTTTTTT	CASSTSGGGGLFF
TRBV3-1	many	.	TRBJ2-7	TGTGCCAGCAGCCCGCCCGGACAATACGAGCAGTACTTC	CASSPPGQYEQYF
TRBV7-8	many	.	TRBJ1-5	TGTGCCAGCAGCTTAGCGGCAAGTCCGAATCAGCCCCAGCATTTT	CASSLAASPNQPQHF
TRBV27	many	TRBD1	TRBJ1-6	TGTGCCAGCCGGAACCGGCCGGGACAGGGGAGTTCACCCCTCCACTTT	CASRNRPGQGSSPLHF
TRBV5-6	.	TRBD2	TRBJ2-2	TGTGCCAGCAGCCGCCGAAGACTAGCGGGAGAGGACACCGGGGAGCTGTTTTTT	CASSRRRLAGEDTGELFF
TRBV28	many	TRBD1	TRBJ2-1	TGTGCCAGCAGTCCGCCCGACAGGGTCGGCGAGCAGTTCTTC	CASSPPDRVGEQFF
TRBV28	many	.	TRBJ2-1	TGTGCCAGCAGTTTTGCTAGCGCGAATGAGCAGTTCTTC	CASSFASANEQFF
TRBV11-2	few	.	TRBJ2-2	TGTGCCAACAGCTCCCCAAGCAGGGCAGCATCCGGGGAGCTGTTTTTT	CANSSPSRAASGELFF
TRBV6-1	many	TRBD1	TRBJ2-1	TGTGCCAGCAGTGATGGGCAGGGGGCGTTCGATGAGCAGTTCTTC	CASSDGQGAFDEQFF
TRBV20-1	many	.	TRBJ2-3	TGCAGTGCTAGACCGTGGGAAGGGGATGGAGATACGCAGTATTTT	CSARPWEGDGDTQYF
TRBV2	.	TRBD2	TRBJ2-3	TGTGCCAGCAGTGAACTAGCGGGAGGGGGAGATACGCAGTATTTT	CASSELAGGGDTQYF
TRBV7-9	many	.	TRBJ2-2	TGTGCCAGCAGCCCCGGTGGAGGGGAGCTGTTTTTT	CASSPGGGELFF
TRBV18	.	.	TRBJ2-1	TGTGCCAGCTCACCACCTCAGGGGGGCTCCTACAATGAGCAGTTCTTC	CASSPPQGGSYNEQFF
TRBV6-6	many	.	TRBJ1-5	TGTGCCAGCAGTTACCCCGGTGGGCAGCCCCAGCATTTT	CASSYPGGQPQHF
TRBV6-1	few	TRBD2	TRBJ2-7	TGTGCCAGCAGTAGGGGAGCGGGAGCCGGTGAGCAGTACTTC	CASSRGAGAGEQYF
TRBV18	.	.	TRBJ1-1	TGTGCCAGCTCACCCCGACAGGAGCCCACTGAAGCTTTCTTT	CASSPRQEPTEAFF
TRBV9	many	.	TRBJ1-6	TGTGCCAGCAGCGCGAACAATTCACCCCTCCACTTT	CASSANNSPLHF
TRBV28	many	.	TRBJ1-6	TGTGCCAGCAGTTTCATAAGCGAATCACCCCTCCACTTT	CASSFISESPLHF
TRBV24-1	many	.	TRBJ2-3	TGTGCCACCAGTGATATCGACGCAGATACGCAGTATTTT	CATSDIDADTQYF
TRBV27	many	TRBD2	TRBJ2-1	TGTGCCAGCAGTACGACTAGCGGGAGGGCCGGGGAGCAGTTCTTC	CASSTTSGRAGEQFF
TRBV6-6	many	TRBD1	TRBJ1-6	TGTGCCAGCAGTTACGACAGGGGACGATCACCCCTCCACTTT	CASSYDRGRSPLHF
TRBV2	many	.	TRBJ1-4	TGTGCCAGCAGTGCCTCAGGGTCAACTAATGAAAAACTGTTTTTT	CASSASGSTNEKLFF
TRBV12-3/TRBV12-4	.	TRBD1	TRBJ2-2	TGTGCCAGCAACATTTACGACAGGGTAGAAACCGGGGAGCTGTTTTTT	CASNIYDRVETGELFF
TRBV28	many	.	TRBJ1-5	TGTGCCAGCAGTTCAATCCAGGGGATGATACAGCCCCAGCATTTT	CASSSIQGMIQPQHF